The 24 T cell receptor beta chains below all came from one sample that was sequenced in a study of T cells in Graves' hyperthyroidism and ophthalmopathy. Amplified regions were TCR beta CDR3 sequences from RNA transcripts. HTBI primers drove first-round RT-PCR of the TCR CDR3. TCRdb re-analysed the multiplex PCR reads in MiXCR, keeping a single row per CDR3 protein. The sample has a few hundred thousand distinct CDR3 sequences; about 18% are singletons. The specimen was blood. These receptors were obtained from a man younger than 35 with Graves' ophthalmopathy.

The chain links TRBV20-1 to TRBJ2-1; TRBD2 matches at 10 bases. This CDR3 spans 15 amino acids. Germline CDR1 DFQATT, CDR2 SNEGSKA (reference sequence). The junction had 7 bases not matched to a gene; V was cut back by 1 base and J by 7 bases. For the CDR3, the DNA is TGCAGTGCTAGAGTTAGTAGCGGGGGGCAAAATGAGCAGTTCTTC. Its protein product is CSARVSSGGQNEQFF.

The rearrangement uses TRBV20-1 and TRBJ2-2; TRBD1 matches at 7 bases. V lost 1 base to trimming and J lost 4 bases; unmatched junction nucleotides: 6. The germline V gene has CDR1 DFQATT and CDR2 SNEGSKA (reference sequence). The CDR3 is made up of 15 amino acids. CDR3: CSARVGGVGTGELFF. CDR3 DNA sequence: TGCAGTGCTAGAGTAGGGGGCGTCGGCACCGGGGAGCTGTTTTTT.

The V and J genes are TRBV13 and TRBJ2-7; unclear D gene. V shed 1 base and J shed 6 bases, with 13 bases lying between them. This CDR3 has 14 residues. Germline loops: CDR1 PRHDT, CDR2 FYEKMQ (reference sequence). Written as DNA, the CDR3 is TGTGCCAGCAGCTTAGCGGCTAGGTACGCCGAGCAGTACTTC. Amino acids: CASSLAARYAEQYF.

V is TRBV5-1 and J is TRBJ2-7; 9 bases map to TRBD1. Per germline, CDR1 SGHRS and CDR2 YFSETQ. This CDR3 region has 15 residues. V lost 5 bases and J lost 1; bases outside the gene matches: 7. The CDR3 bases are TGCGCCAGCAGGTCCGACGGGACAGGGTCCTACGAGCAGTACTTC. Translation: CASRSDGTGSYEQYF.

As concerns this clonotype: A much larger clone lies a single base off, so this may be a read error. The chain employs TRBV29-1 and TRBJ2-3, with TRBD1 identical over 7 bases. Germline V lookup: CDR1 SQVTM, CDR2 ANQGSEA. This CDR3 region has 13 residues. V shed 1 base and J 7 bases; nucleotides not matched to a gene: 5. This CDR3 reads CSVEVTGDNTQYF. The CDR3 nucleotides read TGCAGCGTTGAAGTTACAGGGGATAATACGCAGTATTTT.

This clonotype was seen ten or more times. CDR3 amino acids: CASSLPPAGAYEQYF. For the CDR3, the DNA is TGTGCCAGCAGTTTACCCCCCGCCGGGGCGTACGAGCAGTACTTC. V gene TRBV28 combines with J gene TRBJ2-7; TRBD1 or TRBD2 may be the D gene (5 bases each). Germline CDR1 MDHEN, CDR2 SYDVKM. The CDR3 loop spans 15 amino acids. V was cut by 2 bases and J by 4 bases, with 15 bases left in between.

This clonotype was counted ten times or more. The chain uses TRBV29-1 and TRBJ1-1, with D possibly matching TRBD1 (5 bases). Germline values: CDR1 SQVTM, CDR2 ANQGSEA. Trimming cost V 3 bases and J 0 bases, with 11 bases left between them. The CDR3 is 14 amino acids. DNA of the CDR3: TGCAGCGTTGAGGCGGGGGTGGTGAACACTGAAGCTTTCTTT. It yields the protein CSVEAGVVNTEAFF.

This clonotype appeared a few times. Sequence at one end of the junction differs from germline and may be a read error. The CDR3 DNA reads as TGTGCCAACAGCATAAACACTGAAGCTTTCTTT. Amino acid sequence: CANSINTEAFF. The genes are TRBV5-8 and TRBJ1-1; D unclear. CDR3 length: 11 amino acids. CDR1 is SGHTS, CDR2 YDEGEE, per germline.

This clonotype was observed many times. This chain links TRBV5-1 with TRBJ1-5; possible D gene TRBD1, 5 bases. V was trimmed by 0 bases and J by 5 bases, leaving 9 bases between them. Germline V CDR1 and CDR2: SGHRS, YFSETQ. The CDR3 has 14 amino acids. The CDR3 bases are TGCGCCAGCAGCTTGGTGGGACGGTATCAGCCCCAGCATTTT. Protein product: CASSLVGRYQPQHF.

This clonotype turned up a few times. V usage is TRBV20-1 and J usage is TRBJ2-1; D possibly corresponds to TRBD2 (5 bases). CDR3 length equals 15 residues. V was shortened by 3 bases and J by 3 bases, with 15 bases between the two germline ends. Germline V gene lookup returns CDR1 DFQATT and CDR2 SNEGSKA (reference sequence). The CDR3 sequence is CSASLPRTFYNEQFF. CDR3 bases: TGCAGTGCTAGCCTTCCCCGGACTTTCTACAATGAGCAGTTCTTC.

V is TRBV6-1 and J is TRBJ1-4; no clear D gene. The length of the CDR3 is 14 residues. The germline V gene has CDR1 MNHNS and CDR2 SASEGT. V lost 6 bases and J lost 5, with 13 bases in between. CDR3 sequence: CASRPNGPNEKLFF. The CDR3 DNA is TGTGCCAGCAGGCCCAACGGACCGAATGAAAAACTGTTTTTT.

V and J are TRBV4-1 and TRBJ2-5; possible D gene TRBD2, 5 bases. CDR1 and CDR2 (germline): MGHRA, YSYEKL. V lost 1 base and J 4 bases, leaving 10 bases between the germline ends. The CDR3 loop spans 14 amino acids. CDR3 in amino acids: CASSQVEVTETQYF. CDR3 nucleotide sequence: TGCGCCAGCAGCCAAGTGGAGGTTACAGAGACCCAGTACTTC.

Notes on this clonotype: A much more abundant neighbour one base away suggests this may be a read error. V and J are TRBV28 and TRBJ2-7, with 10 bases that match TRBD2. This CDR3 contains 17 residues. Germline CDR1 MDHEN, CDR2 SYDVKM. V lost 2 bases to trimming and J lost 3 bases; unmatched junction nucleotides: 10. Here the CDR3 DNA reads TGTGCCAGCAGTTTACCACTAGCGGGGACCCAACTCTACGAGCAGTACTTC. Its protein product is CASSLPLAGTQLYEQYF. Complete variable domain (other parts from reference TRBV28 and TRBJ2-7): DVKVTQSSRYLVKRTGEKVFLECVQDMDHENMFWYRQDPGLGLRLIYFSYDVKMKEKGDIPEGYSVSREKKERFSLILESASTNQTSMYLCASSLPLAGTQLYEQYFGPGTRLTVT.

The table lists this clonotype with many counts. The chain has TRBV2 and TRBJ2-1, with D hard to call. The germline V and J ends were trimmed by 9 bases and 7 bases, with 10 bases remaining between them. CDR3 length: 11 residues. Germline V gene sequence: CDR1 SNHLY, CDR2 FYNNEI. The CDR3 bases are TGTGCCAGTTTCATCGAAAATGAGCAGTTCTTC. Its translation: CASFIENEQFF.

At least ten counts were recorded for this clonotype. This CDR3 reads CASSAGGGGSNQPQHF. CDR3 DNA sequence: TGTGCCAGCAGCGCCGGAGGGGGGGGTAGCAATCAGCCCCAGCATTTT. The V gene is TRBV9, the J gene TRBJ1-5, with a weak D call TRBD1 (6 bases). In germline, CDR1 is SGDLS, CDR2 YYNGEE. V gave up 3 bases and J gave up 0 bases, with 13 bases separating them. This CDR3 has 16 residues.

This clonotype was picked up many times. The chain is built from TRBV11-2 and TRBJ2-7; D unclear. This CDR3 has 15 amino acids. Between the trimmed V and J ends, which lost 6 bases and 2 bases, there was a span of 17 bases. Germline loops: CDR1 SGHAT, CDR2 FQNNGV. The CDR3: CASRGMGPPTYEQYF. The CDR3, as DNA: TGTGCCAGCAGGGGAATGGGTCCTCCAACCTACGAGCAGTACTTC. The full variable domain, in which reference TRBV11-2 and TRBJ2-7 provide the parts outside the CDR3, is EAGVAQSPRYKIIEKRQSVAFWCNPISGHATLYWYQQILGQGPKLLIQFQNNGVVDDSQLPKDRFSAERLKGVDSTLKIQPAKLEDSAVYLCASRGMGPPTYEQYFGPGTRLTVT.

The sample holds many counts of this clonotype. The CDR3 region is CASSDPTSGGFNEQFF. The CDR3 region has the DNA TGTGCCAGCAGCGACCCGACTAGCGGGGGCTTCAATGAGCAGTTCTTC. The J gene is TRBJ2-1, the V gene TRBV11-3; TRBD2 aligns across 12 bases. The ends lost 5 bases at V and 6 bases at J; junction bases unmatched: 8. The CDR3 has 16 amino acids. CDR1 is SGHNT, CDR2 YENEEA, per germline.

V gene TRBV7-2 combines with J gene TRBJ2-1, with D perhaps given as TRBD1 or TRBD2 (6 bases each). Trimming left V 1 base short and J 0 bases short, with 16 bases between. Germline CDR1 is SGHTA and CDR2 is FQGNSA. The CDR3 has 18 amino acids. CDR3 in amino acids: CASSLGGALFSSYNEQFF. The CDR3 DNA reads TGTGCCAGCAGCTTAGGGGGGGCCCTTTTTAGCTCCTACAATGAGCAGTTCTTC. Looking up the rest from reference TRBV7-2 and TRBJ2-1 gives the full variable domain: GAGVSQSPSNKVTEKGKDVELRCDPISGHTALYWYRQSLGQGLEFLIYFQGNSAPDKSGLPSDRFSAERTGGSVSTLTIQRTQQEDSAVYLCASSLGGALFSSYNEQFFGPGTRLTVL.

This clonotype was detected many times. This chain links TRBV11-2 with TRBJ1-4, with a weak D call TRBD1 (5 bases). CDR3 size: 15 residues. Deletions cut 1 base from V and 7 bases from J, with 13 bases between. Germline CDR1 reads SGHAT; CDR2 reads FQNNGV. CDR3: CASSLVGVGGEKLFF. The CDR3, as DNA: TGTGCCAGCAGCTTAGTGGGGGTTGGAGGTGAAAAACTGTTTTTT.

J is TRBJ2-7 and V is TRBV28; 14 bases agree with TRBD2. The CDR3 contains 19 residues. With V trimmed by 3 bases and J by 4 bases, 14 bases remained unmatched. Germline values: CDR1 MDHEN, CDR2 SYDVKM. The CDR3 loop reads CASSFLRLGLAGARYEQYF. CDR3 DNA sequence: TGTGCCAGCAGTTTCCTCCGTCTGGGACTAGCGGGAGCAAGGTACGAGCAGTACTTC.

This sequence joins TRBV4-2 and TRBJ2-5; D not resolved. Germline loops: CDR1 LGHNA, CDR2 YNFKEQ. The V end lost 5 bases, the J end lost 0 bases, and 10 bases lay between the germline ends. The CDR3 extends over 14 amino acids. The DNA of the CDR3 is TGTGCCAGCAGCTCCCGGGCCAACCAAGAGACCCAGTACTTC. Its translation: CASSSRANQETQYF.

This clonotype was detected a few times. The genes are TRBV3-1 and TRBJ1-2; 9 bases map to TRBD1. The ends lost 1 base at V and 8 bases at J; junction bases unmatched: 11. This CDR3 contains 16 residues. Germline lookup yields CDR1 LGHDT and CDR2 YNNKEL (reference sequence). The CDR3 sequence is CASSQGETQGAGGYTF. CDR3 DNA sequence: TGTGCCAGCAGCCAAGGGGAGACACAGGGGGCAGGCGGCTACACCTTC.

This clonotype was detected only a few times. The chain combines TRBV6-6 with TRBJ1-5; no clear D. CDR1 and CDR2 (germline): MNHNY, SVGAGI (reference sequence). Trimming took 2 bases from V and 0 from J, leaving 8 bases between them. There are 15 residues in the CDR3. The DNA of the CDR3 is TGTGCCAGCAGTTACCTCGGAAATAGCAATCAGCCCCAGCATTTT. Its protein is CASSYLGNSNQPQHF.

This clonotype was counted only a few times. This rearrangement joins TRBV15 to TRBJ1-2; D gene ambiguous. The CDR3 loop spans 12 amino acids. V lost 5 bases to trimming and J lost 0 bases, with 4 bases between them. Germline V gives CDR1 LNHNV, CDR2 YYDKDF (reference sequence). The CDR3 DNA is TGTGCCACCAGCGCCGCTAACTATGGCTACACCTTC. Residues: CATSAANYGYTF.